Described below is a single T cell receptor beta chain sequence and its context. Assay used: immunoSEQ multiplex PCR; TCRdb lists only in-frame clones, some missing. The table records some 31,000 clones, about 88% of them present only once. V was pared by 3 bases and J by 5 bases, with 14 bases between. The length of the CDR3 is 14 residues. The germline gives CDR1 MGHRA, CDR2 YSYEKL. This record comes from a study of T cell changes during pregnancy in multiple sclerosis. The J gene is TRBJ2-7, the V gene TRBV4-1; TRBD2 might be the D (5 bases). This specimen was CD8+ T cells from peripheral blood mononuclear cells, taken in the second trimester of pregnancy. This TCR came from a female donor with multiple sclerosis, enrolled in a pregnancy study. CDR3 DNA: TGCGCCAGCAGCCAGAGTAGAGGGAACGACGAGCAGTACTTC. The encoded protein is CASSQSRGNDEQYF.